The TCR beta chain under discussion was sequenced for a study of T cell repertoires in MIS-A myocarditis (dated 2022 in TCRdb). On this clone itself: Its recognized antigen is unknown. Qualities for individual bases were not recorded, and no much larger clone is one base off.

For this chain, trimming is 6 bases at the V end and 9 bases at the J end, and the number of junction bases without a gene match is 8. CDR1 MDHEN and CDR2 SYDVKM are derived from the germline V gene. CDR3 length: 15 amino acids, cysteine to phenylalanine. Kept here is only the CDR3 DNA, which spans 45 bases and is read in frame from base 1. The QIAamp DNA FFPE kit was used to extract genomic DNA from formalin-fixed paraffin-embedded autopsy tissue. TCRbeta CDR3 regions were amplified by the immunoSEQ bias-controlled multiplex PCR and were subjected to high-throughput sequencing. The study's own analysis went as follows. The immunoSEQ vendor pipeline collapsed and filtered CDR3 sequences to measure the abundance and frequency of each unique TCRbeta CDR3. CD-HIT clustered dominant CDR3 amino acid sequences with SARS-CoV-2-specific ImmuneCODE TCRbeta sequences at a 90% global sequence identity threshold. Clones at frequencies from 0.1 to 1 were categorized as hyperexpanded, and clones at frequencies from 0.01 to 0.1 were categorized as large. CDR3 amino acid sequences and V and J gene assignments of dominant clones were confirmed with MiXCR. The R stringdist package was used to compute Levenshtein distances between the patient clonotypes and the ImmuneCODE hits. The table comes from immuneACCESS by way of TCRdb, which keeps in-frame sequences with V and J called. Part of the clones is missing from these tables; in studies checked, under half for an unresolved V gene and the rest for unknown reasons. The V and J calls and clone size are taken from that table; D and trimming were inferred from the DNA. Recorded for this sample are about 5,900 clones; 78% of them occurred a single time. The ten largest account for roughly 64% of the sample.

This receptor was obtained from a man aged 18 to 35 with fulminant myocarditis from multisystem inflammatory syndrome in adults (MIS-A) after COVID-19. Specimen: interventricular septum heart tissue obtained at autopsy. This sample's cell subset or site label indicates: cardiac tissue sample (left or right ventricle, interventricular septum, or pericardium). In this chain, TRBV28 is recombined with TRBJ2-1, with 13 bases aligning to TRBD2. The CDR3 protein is CASRPTSGGGAEQFF. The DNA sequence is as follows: TGTGCCAGCAGACCAACTAGCGGGGGGGGAGCTGAGCAGTTCTTC.